A single sample gave rise to the 5 T cell receptor beta chains below, sequenced in a study of graft-versus-host responses after intestinal transplantation (dated by TCRdb to 2020 to 2022). The time point label of this sample denotes: cells obtained before transplantation from donor or recipient. Their antigens are not known. The library was built by means of the immunoSEQ multiplex PCR assay. What TCRdb holds here is the immuneACCESS table cut down to in-frame rearrangements. Part of the clones is not present; checked against another copy, under half of the missing clones reflect an unresolved V gene, and the others are unexplained. In all, the sample holds 90,000 to 120,000 clones, and about 87% of those were seen once. The ten biggest clones cover roughly 0.71% of the sample. The specimen comprised unstimulated CD4+ T cells sorted from spleen or lymph node cells, sampled before transplant. These receptors were taken from a human donor who was the organ donor for an intestinal transplant.

This chain's CDR3 is CASSVASSYNSPLHF. The DNA for the CDR3 is TGTGCCAGCAGCGTAGCGTCGAGCTATAATTCACCCCTCCACTTT. The genes are TRBV9 and TRBJ1-6, with D hard to call. The V end was cut by 0 bases, the J end by 3 bases, with 7 bases between. The V gene's germline CDR1 is SGDLS and CDR2 YYNGEE. This CDR3 has 15 residues.

This clone was recorded once. The chain has TRBV12-2 and TRBJ2-7. TRBV12-2 is a recognized pseudogene. CDR3 length: 16 residues. CDR3 bases: TGTGCAAGTCGCTTAGAGAGGCGGCAGGCCCACTACGAGCAGTACTTC. The encoded protein is CASRLERRQAHYEQYF.

This clone appeared once. The V gene is TRBV7-3, the J gene TRBJ2-1; 9 bases fit TRBD2. V lost 4 bases and J lost 5; bases outside the gene matches: 15. There are 18 residues in the CDR3. In germline, CDR1 is SGHTA, CDR2 FQGTGA. CDR3 loop: CASSSHGTSLASNNEQFF. The CDR3 region has the DNA TGTGCCAGCAGCTCCCACGGGACTAGCCTCGCGAGCAACAATGAGCAGTTCTTC. Supplemented by reference TRBV7-3 and TRBJ2-1, the full variable domain reads GAGVSQTPSNKVTEKGKYVELRCDPISGHTALYWYRQSLGQGPEFLIYFQGTGAADDSGLPNDRFFAVRPEGSVSTLKIQRTERGDSAVYLCASSSHGTSLASNNEQFFGPGTRLTVL.

The chain is built from TRBV5-1 and TRBJ1-1; D ambiguous. The CDR3 spans 15 residues. The ends were cut back, 3 bases at V and 0 bases at J, with 12 bases in the middle. Germline V CDR1 and CDR2: SGHRS, YFSETQ. The CDR3 loop is CASSSEGIMNTEAFF. CDR3 bases: TGCGCCAGCAGCTCGGAAGGGATCATGAACACTGAAGCTTTCTTT.

The chain has TRBV7-3 and TRBJ2-5, with 7 positions matching TRBD1. Germline assignment: CDR1 SGHTA and CDR2 FQGTGA. The V gene end was trimmed by 5 bases and the J gene end by 5 bases; junction bases not matched to a gene: 8. The CDR3 runs to 14 residues. The CDR3 region is CASSAGTAGETQYF. The CDR3 DNA reads as TGTGCCAGCAGCGCTGGGACAGCTGGGGAGACCCAGTACTTC.